These T cell receptor beta chains were read from a single sample in a study of cytomegalovirus exposure and HLA in healthy donors. This table comes from immunoSEQ multiplex PCR, and its TCRdb copy is limited to in-frame clones, with some not included. This table has under 150,000 clones, around 83% appearing once. Input material: PBMCs. The receptor set was obtained from a girl aged 2 to 9 in good health and CMV-seronegative. CDR3s include the opening cysteine and the closing phenylalanine or tryptophan. Each record gives: V gene, J gene, clone size, D gene, CDR3 DNA, CDR3 protein. A D gene is named only where the DNA matches it firmly. Some rows mark clone size as missing; the rest say once, few, many or name a class of expanded clone.

v_gene: TRBV18
j_gene: TRBJ1-3
abundance: NA
d_gene: TRBD1
CDR3nt: TGTGCCAGCTCACCCGTAGGGACAGACATCTACTCTGGAAACACCATATATTTT
CDR3aa: CASSPVGTDIYSGNTIYF

v_gene: TRBV5-1
j_gene: TRBJ2-7
abundance: NA
d_gene: NA
CDR3nt: TGCGCCAGCAGCTTGGAGGCGGGGAAGCCCTCCTACGAGCAGTACTTC
CDR3aa: CASSLEAGKPSYEQYF

v_gene: TRBV5-1
j_gene: TRBJ2-3
abundance: few
d_gene: NA
CDR3nt: TGCGCCAGCAGCCTACAGGTCTCGGGTGACACAGATACGCAGTATTTT
CDR3aa: CASSLQVSGDTDTQYF

v_gene: TRBV4-3
j_gene: TRBJ2-1
abundance: NA
d_gene: TRBD2
CDR3nt: TGCGCCAGCAGCCAAGATAGCCTAGCGGGGGTGAGCTACAATGAGCAGTTCTTC
CDR3aa: CASSQDSLAGVSYNEQFF

v_gene: TRBV7-2
j_gene: TRBJ2-1
abundance: NA
d_gene: NA
CDR3nt: TGCGCCAGCAGCAGAACCCGACTAGTTGTCGATGAGCAGTTCTTC
CDR3aa: CASSRTRLVVDEQFF

v_gene: TRBV6-5
j_gene: TRBJ2-7
abundance: few
d_gene: NA
CDR3nt: TGTGCCAGCAGTTACTCGTCGGCGGGCCTACCCTACGAGCAGTACTTC
CDR3aa: CASSYSSAGLPYEQYF

v_gene: TRBV20-1
j_gene: TRBJ1-2
abundance: NA
d_gene: NA
CDR3nt: TGCAGTGCCTTGTCAGGGTATGGCTACACCTTC
CDR3aa: CSALSGYGYTF

v_gene: TRBV6-1
j_gene: TRBJ2-1
abundance: NA
d_gene: TRBD2
CDR3nt: TGTGCCAGCACGGGGGGGTTCTACAATGAGCAGTTCTTC
CDR3aa: CASTGGFYNEQFF

v_gene: TRBV9
j_gene: TRBJ2-5
abundance: NA
d_gene: TRBD2
CDR3nt: TGTGCCAGCAGCGTAGGGCCCCCTTCGAAGTGGGCGGGGGGCCAAGAGACCCAGTACTTC
CDR3aa: CASSVGPPSKWAGGQETQYF

v_gene: TRBV7-9
j_gene: TRBJ1-3
abundance: few
d_gene: TRBD1
CDR3nt: TGTGCCAGCAGCTTCGGGACAGTCACTCTCTCTGGAAACACCATATATTTT
CDR3aa: CASSFGTVTLSGNTIYF

v_gene: TRBV7-8
j_gene: TRBJ2-7
abundance: NA
d_gene: TRBD2
CDR3nt: TGTGCCAGCAGCTCCCGACTAGCGGGGTTCTCCTACGAGCAGTACTTC
CDR3aa: CASSSRLAGFSYEQYF

v_gene: TRBV11-2
j_gene: TRBJ2-5
abundance: few
d_gene: TRBD2
CDR3nt: TGTGCCAGCAGCCCCCGCTTAGGGGAGGGGGAGACCCAGTACTTC
CDR3aa: CASSPRLGEGETQYF

v_gene: TRBV4-1
j_gene: TRBJ2-5
abundance: NA
d_gene: NA
CDR3nt: TGCGCCAGCAGCCGAACATTTCCGGGACTCCAGAGCGGAGAGACCCAGTACTTC
CDR3aa: CASSRTFPGLQSGETQYF

v_gene: TRBV27
j_gene: TRBJ1-2
abundance: NA
d_gene: TRBD1
CDR3nt: TGTGCCAGCAGTTTCGGACAGGGACGGGGCTACACCTTC
CDR3aa: CASSFGQGRGYTF

v_gene: TRBV29-1
j_gene: TRBJ2-2
abundance: NA
d_gene: TRBD1
CDR3nt: TGCAGCGTTGAAGTTCCCGACAGGGGGAACACCGGGGAGCTGTTTTTT
CDR3aa: CSVEVPDRGNTGELFF

v_gene: TRBV15
j_gene: TRBJ1-1
abundance: NA
d_gene: NA
CDR3nt: TGTGCCACCAGCAGAGTAGACACTGAAGCTTTCTTT
CDR3aa: CATSRVDTEAFF

v_gene: TRBV10-1
j_gene: TRBJ1-2
abundance: NA
d_gene: NA
CDR3nt: TGCGCCAGCAGGAGGGAGGTCAGCTACACCTTC
CDR3aa: CASRREVSYTF

v_gene: TRBV6-6
j_gene: TRBJ1-3
abundance: once
d_gene: NA
CDR3nt: TGTGCCAGCAGTTACCACGTAGTGACTGGAAACACCATATATTTT
CDR3aa: CASSYHVVTGNTIYF

v_gene: TRBV28
j_gene: TRBJ1-1
abundance: NA
d_gene: NA
CDR3nt: TGTGCCAGCAGTTTCTACTCCACCACGGGAAGCACTGAAGCTTTCTTT
CDR3aa: CASSFYSTTGSTEAFF

v_gene: TRBV18
j_gene: TRBJ2-5
abundance: few
d_gene: TRBD2
CDR3nt: TGTGCCAGCTCACTCCGAACGACTAGCGGGGGGGCTGGTGAGACCCAGTACTTC
CDR3aa: CASSLRTTSGGAGETQYF

v_gene: TRBV6-5
j_gene: TRBJ1-1
abundance: NA
d_gene: NA
CDR3nt: TGTGCCAGCAGTCGGGATTCGTTCATGAACACTGAAGCTTTCTTT
CDR3aa: CASSRDSFMNTEAFF

v_gene: TRBV5-4
j_gene: TRBJ2-7
abundance: NA
d_gene: TRBD1
CDR3nt: TGTGCCAGCAGCCGTCGAACAGGGGTCGAGCAGTACTTC
CDR3aa: CASSRRTGVEQYF

v_gene: TRBV27
j_gene: TRBJ2-7
abundance: NA
d_gene: TRBD1
CDR3nt: TGTGCCAGCAGCCTCCGCCGGGACAGGGTCTACGAGCAGTACTTC
CDR3aa: CASSLRRDRVYEQYF

v_gene: TRBV7-3
j_gene: TRBJ2-3
abundance: NA
d_gene: TRBD2
CDR3nt: TGTGCCAGCAAATTAGCGGGGGGAAGTGATACGCAGTATTTT
CDR3aa: CASKLAGGSDTQYF

v_gene: TRBV7-2
j_gene: TRBJ2-2
abundance: once
d_gene: NA
CDR3nt: TGTGCCAGCAGCTTACAGGGCTACACCGGGGAGCTGTTTTTT
CDR3aa: CASSLQGYTGELFF

v_gene: TRBV6-5
j_gene: TRBJ2-7
abundance: NA
d_gene: TRBD2
CDR3nt: TGTGCCAGCAGCCAACTAGCGGGGACAGCCTACGAGCAGTACTTC
CDR3aa: CASSQLAGTAYEQYF

v_gene: TRBV27
j_gene: TRBJ2-1
abundance: NA
d_gene: NA
CDR3nt: TGTGCCAGCAGTTCAACCCCTGACGGAGGCAATGAGCAGTTCTTC
CDR3aa: CASSSTPDGGNEQFF

v_gene: TRBV7-2
j_gene: TRBJ2-5
abundance: NA
d_gene: TRBD2
CDR3nt: TGTGCCAGCAGCTTAAGGCTAGCGGGGATCCAAGAGACCCAGTACTTC
CDR3aa: CASSLRLAGIQETQYF

v_gene: TRBV27
j_gene: TRBJ2-2
abundance: NA
d_gene: TRBD2
CDR3nt: TGTGCCAGCAGTTTATTGGCTAGCGGACACACCGGGGAGCTGTTTTTT
CDR3aa: CASSLLASGHTGELFF

v_gene: TRBV15
j_gene: TRBJ1-2
abundance: NA
d_gene: TRBD1
CDR3nt: TGTGCCACCAGCAGAGAGGGGGGTACAGGGGGCCGCTATGGCTACACCTTC
CDR3aa: CATSREGGTGGRYGYTF

v_gene: TRBV7-9
j_gene: TRBJ1-1
abundance: NA
d_gene: NA
CDR3nt: TGTGCCAGCAGCCTCCCGGGAGGGACGAACACTGAAGCTTTCTTT
CDR3aa: CASSLPGGTNTEAFF

v_gene: TRBV7-8
j_gene: TRBJ2-3
abundance: NA
d_gene: NA
CDR3nt: TGTGCCAGCAGCTTCTCTAGCGTTTCTGATGATACGCAGTATTTT
CDR3aa: CASSFSSVSDDTQYF

v_gene: TRBV4-3
j_gene: TRBJ2-6
abundance: NA
d_gene: NA
CDR3nt: TGCGCCAGCAGCCAAGAGCCCCGGGCTGGGGCCAACGTCCTGACTTTC
CDR3aa: CASSQEPRAGANVLTF

v_gene: TRBV11-2
j_gene: TRBJ2-7
abundance: once
d_gene: NA
CDR3nt: TGTGCCAGCAGCTTAGATCAGTTTATTAGGTGGGAGAGGGGGTGGAACGAGCAGTACTTC
CDR3aa: CASSLDQFIRWERGWNEQYF

v_gene: TRBV12-5
j_gene: TRBJ2-5
abundance: NA
d_gene: TRBD2
CDR3nt: TGTGCTAGTGGTTTACTAGCGGTGGGTAGGGAGACCCAGTACTTC
CDR3aa: CASGLLAVGRETQYF

v_gene: TRBV7-2
j_gene: TRBJ2-1
abundance: NA
d_gene: TRBD1
CDR3nt: TGTGCCAGCAGCTTAGTCGGACAGGGCTACAATGAGCAGTTCTTC
CDR3aa: CASSLVGQGYNEQFF

v_gene: TRBV19
j_gene: TRBJ2-5
abundance: NA
d_gene: NA
CDR3nt: TGTGCCAGTAGTGTGGGCGGAGGGTGGCAAGAGACCCAGTACTTC
CDR3aa: CASSVGGGWQETQYF

v_gene: TRBV29-1
j_gene: TRBJ1-2
abundance: NA
d_gene: NA
CDR3nt: TGCAGCTATGGGGGCAGGGCCTATGGCTACACCTTC
CDR3aa: CSYGGRAYGYTF

v_gene: TRBV2
j_gene: TRBJ2-7
abundance: NA
d_gene: NA
CDR3nt: TGTGCCAGCAATCCTGCGGGAAACTCCTACGAGCAGTACTTC
CDR3aa: CASNPAGNSYEQYF

v_gene: TRBV7-2
j_gene: TRBJ2-7
abundance: NA
d_gene: NA
CDR3nt: TGTGCCAGCAGCTTAGCCCTACTCGACGAGCAGTACTTC
CDR3aa: CASSLALLDEQYF

v_gene: TRBV7-9
j_gene: TRBJ1-1
abundance: NA
d_gene: NA
CDR3nt: TGTGCCAGCAGCGAGAGCCTTAACACTGAAGCTTTCTTT
CDR3aa: CASSESLNTEAFF

v_gene: TRBV6-1
j_gene: TRBJ2-7
abundance: NA
d_gene: NA
CDR3nt: TGTGCCAGCAGTGAAGACCCAATATACCCCAACGACAGTATACTCTCCTACGAGCAGTACTTC
CDR3aa: CASSEDPIYPNDSILSYEQYF

v_gene: TRBV27
j_gene: TRBJ1-2
abundance: NA
d_gene: NA
CDR3nt: TGTGCCAGCAGTTTATCACGAACAGGGTTCCCCTATGGCTACACCTTC
CDR3aa: CASSLSRTGFPYGYTF

v_gene: TRBV21-1
j_gene: TRBJ2-4
abundance: NA
d_gene: NA
CDR3nt: TGTGCCAGCAGCAAAGATGGGGAAGGGGACATTCAGTACTTC
CDR3aa: CASSKDGEGDIQYF

v_gene: TRBV27
j_gene: TRBJ1-1
abundance: NA
d_gene: NA
CDR3nt: TGTGCCAGCAGTCCAATCCCGAACACTGAAGCTTTCTTT
CDR3aa: CASSPIPNTEAFF

v_gene: TRBV5-6
j_gene: TRBJ2-7
abundance: NA
d_gene: TRBD2
CDR3nt: TGTGCCAGCAGCTTCGGGACTAGCGGGAAAGCCTACGAGCAGTACTTC
CDR3aa: CASSFGTSGKAYEQYF

v_gene: TRBV10-3
j_gene: TRBJ1-2
abundance: NA
d_gene: TRBD1
CDR3nt: TGTGCCATCAGTGACGGACAGGGGGCGCGGTATGGCTACACCTTC
CDR3aa: CAISDGQGARYGYTF

v_gene: TRBV5-1
j_gene: TRBJ2-7
abundance: NA
d_gene: TRBD1
CDR3nt: TGCGCCAGCAGCTTGGAGGGGACAGGCCTCTTCTACGAGCAGTACTTC
CDR3aa: CASSLEGTGLFYEQYF

v_gene: TRBV6-4
j_gene: TRBJ1-2
abundance: NA
d_gene: TRBD1
CDR3nt: TGTGCCAGCAGCCCAGGACAGGGGTCTGGCTACACCTTC
CDR3aa: CASSPGQGSGYTF

v_gene: TRBV28
j_gene: TRBJ2-1
abundance: NA
d_gene: TRBD1
CDR3nt: TGTGCCAGCATAGGGGGCGACTACAATGAGCAGTTCTTC
CDR3aa: CASIGGDYNEQFF

v_gene: TRBV2
j_gene: TRBJ2-1
abundance: NA
d_gene: NA
CDR3nt: TGTGCCAGCAGCATGGACTGGAATGAGCAGTTCTTC
CDR3aa: CASSMDWNEQFF

v_gene: TRBV4-3
j_gene: TRBJ2-7
abundance: NA
d_gene: NA
CDR3nt: TGCGCCAGCAGCGCCGGGACTCCTTCCTACGAGCAGTACTTC
CDR3aa: CASSAGTPSYEQYF

v_gene: TRBV27
j_gene: TRBJ1-4
abundance: NA
d_gene: NA
CDR3nt: TGTGCCAGCAGTTTACAAGGAGCAACTAATGAAAAACTGTTTTTT
CDR3aa: CASSLQGATNEKLFF

v_gene: TRBV7-8
j_gene: TRBJ1-1
abundance: NA
d_gene: NA
CDR3nt: TGTGCCAGCAGCTTAGGCCAGACAGGTTCGATTGCTTTCTTT
CDR3aa: CASSLGQTGSIAFF

v_gene: TRBV6-1
j_gene: TRBJ2-1
abundance: NA
d_gene: NA
CDR3nt: TGTGCCAGCAGTCAAGGACCGTCCGGGAAGATCAATGAGCAGTTCTTC
CDR3aa: CASSQGPSGKINEQFF

v_gene: TRBV6-1
j_gene: TRBJ1-5
abundance: NA
d_gene: NA
CDR3nt: TGTGCCAGCAGAACAGGGAAAATCAATCAGCCCCAGCATTTT
CDR3aa: CASRTGKINQPQHF

v_gene: TRBV30
j_gene: TRBJ1-2
abundance: NA
d_gene: NA
CDR3nt: TGTGCCTGGGCTTTAGGGGGGGACTATGGCTACACCTTC
CDR3aa: CAWALGGDYGYTF

v_gene: TRBV7-9
j_gene: TRBJ2-2
abundance: NA
d_gene: TRBD1
CDR3nt: TGTGCCAGCATCCTACAGGGGGCAGGGACCGGGGAGCTGTTTTTT
CDR3aa: CASILQGAGTGELFF

v_gene: TRBV25-1
j_gene: TRBJ1-1
abundance: NA
d_gene: TRBD1
CDR3nt: TGTGCCAGCAGTGCCAACTCGGGGACAGGGAGCAGGAACACTGAAGCTTTCTTT
CDR3aa: CASSANSGTGSRNTEAFF